The 5 T cell receptor beta chains given below trace back to one sample, sequenced in a study of response to subunit inactivated influenza vaccine. TCRdb used MiXCR to reprocess the RT-PCR reads, holding one entry per CDR3 protein. The sample shows hundreds of thousands of distinct CDR3 sequences, 15% to 17% of them seen only once. The input for sequencing was PBMCs from blood, taken roughly 12 days after vaccination. The source of these receptors is a man over 45 who received an inactivated influenza vaccine.

The rearrangement uses TRBV11-2 and TRBJ1-6; TRBD1 matches at 10 bases. V shed 4 bases, J shed 10 bases, and the junction held 7 bases outside the gene matches. The V gene's germline CDR1 is SGHAT and CDR2 FQNNGV. This CDR3 is 15 amino acids long. CDR3 amino acids: CASSSGQGFGSPLHF. In DNA, the CDR3 is TGTGCCAGCAGCTCGGGACAGGGGTTCGGGTCACCCCTCCACTTT. Filled out from reference TRBV11-2 and TRBJ1-6, the complete variable domain reads EAGVAQSPRYKIIEKRQSVAFWCNPISGHATLYWYQQILGQGPKLLIQFQNNGVVDDSQLPKDRFSAERLKGVDSTLKIQPAKLEDSAVYLCASSSGQGFGSPLHFGNGTRLTVT.

The V call is TRBV30, the J call TRBJ1-2; possibly TRBD1 for D (6 bases). CDR3 size: 12 residues. Germline V gene lookup returns CDR1 GTSNPN and CDR2 SVGIG (reference sequence). Trimming left V 1 base short and J 8 bases short, with 11 bases between. CDR3 in DNA: TGTGCCTGGAGTGGGAACAGGGACGGCTACACCTTC. Residues: CAWSGNRDGYTF.

This clonotype was counted a few times. The chain has TRBV27 and TRBJ1-1; no definite D call. The V gene lost 1 base and the J gene lost 5 bases, with 8 bases spanning the gap. The germline CDR1 and CDR2 sequences are MNHEY and SMNVEV (reference sequence). The CDR3 is made up of 13 amino acids. CDR3 sequence: CASSLYEATEAFF. In DNA form, the CDR3 reads TGTGCCAGCAGTTTATACGAGGCAACTGAAGCTTTCTTT.

This clonotype was seen many times. The chain uses TRBV4-3 and TRBJ1-1; D uncertain. Looked up from germline, CDR1 is LGHNA and CDR2 is YSLEER. Trimming removed 0 bases from V and 4 bases from J, with 6 bases in between. The CDR3 extends over 13 amino acids. The CDR3 here is CASSQEESTEAFF. The CDR3 DNA reads as TGCGCCAGCAGCCAAGAAGAATCCACTGAAGCTTTCTTT.

The chain uses TRBV5-1 and TRBJ2-1; a possible D gene is TRBD1 (5 bases). Trimming shortened V by 5 bases and J by 0 bases, and 12 bases separated the two germline ends. The CDR3 extends over 15 amino acids. Germline-derived CDR1 and CDR2 are SGHRS and YFSETQ. CDR3 DNA: TGCGCCAGCAGATCAGGGTCGCCCTCCTACAATGAGCAGTTCTTC. Its translation: CASRSGSPSYNEQFF. Full variable domain (missing parts from reference TRBV5-1 and TRBJ2-1): KAGVTQTPRYLIKTRGQQVTLSCSPISGHRSVSWYQQTPGQGLQFLFEYFSETQRNKGNFPGRFSGRQFSNSRSEMNVSTLELGDSALYLCASRSGSPSYNEQFFGPGTRLTVL.